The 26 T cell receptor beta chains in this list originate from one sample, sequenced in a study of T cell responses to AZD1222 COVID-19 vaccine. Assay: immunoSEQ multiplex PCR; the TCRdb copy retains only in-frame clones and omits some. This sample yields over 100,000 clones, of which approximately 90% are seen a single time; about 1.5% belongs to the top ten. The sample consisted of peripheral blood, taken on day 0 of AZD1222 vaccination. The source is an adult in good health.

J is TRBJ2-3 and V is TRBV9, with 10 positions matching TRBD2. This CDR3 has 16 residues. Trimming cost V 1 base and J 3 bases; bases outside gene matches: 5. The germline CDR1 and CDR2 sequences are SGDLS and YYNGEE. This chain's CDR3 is CASSVSGREETDTQYF. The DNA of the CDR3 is TGTGCCAGCAGCGTAAGCGGGAGGGAAGAAACAGATACGCAGTATTTT.

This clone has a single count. This CDR3 reads CASSFGSPPYEQYF. CDR3 sequence (DNA): TGTGCCAGCAGCTTTGGGTCCCCACCCTACGAGCAGTACTTC. This chain joins TRBV7-2 and TRBJ2-7; D gene uncertain. The V end was cut by 3 bases, the J end by 2 bases, with 11 bases between. The germline gives CDR1 SGHTA, CDR2 FQGNSA. CDR3 length equals 14 residues.

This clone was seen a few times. In DNA, the CDR3 is TGTGCCAGCAGACAGGGGGCGCGTGAGCAGTACTTC. As protein: CASRQGAREQYF. The chain couples TRBV6-5 to TRBJ2-7; 9 bases align to TRBD1. From germline, CDR1 is MNHEY and CDR2 SVGAGI. CDR3 length equals 12 residues. The trim removed 6 bases at V and 7 bases at J, leaving 4 bases unmatched.

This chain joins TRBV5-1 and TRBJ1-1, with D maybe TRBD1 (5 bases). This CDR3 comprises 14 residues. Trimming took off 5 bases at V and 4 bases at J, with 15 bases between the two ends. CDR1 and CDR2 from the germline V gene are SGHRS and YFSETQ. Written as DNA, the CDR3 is TGCGCCAGCAGTTTCCAGGGCTCCGGCACTGAAGCTTTCTTT. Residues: CASSFQGSGTEAFF.

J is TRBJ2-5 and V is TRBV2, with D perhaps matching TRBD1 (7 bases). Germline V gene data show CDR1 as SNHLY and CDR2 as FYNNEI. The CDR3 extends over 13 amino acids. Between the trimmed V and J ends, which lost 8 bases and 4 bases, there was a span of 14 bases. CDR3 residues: CASHEQGGETQYF. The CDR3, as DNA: TGTGCCAGCCATGAGCAGGGGGGAGAGACCCAGTACTTC. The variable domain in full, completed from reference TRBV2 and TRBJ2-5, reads EPEVTQTPSHQVTQMGQEVILRCVPISNHLYFYWYRQILGQKVEFLVSFYNNEISEKSEIFDDQFSVERPDGSNFTLKIRSTKLEDSAMYFCASHEQGGETQYFGPGTRLLVL.

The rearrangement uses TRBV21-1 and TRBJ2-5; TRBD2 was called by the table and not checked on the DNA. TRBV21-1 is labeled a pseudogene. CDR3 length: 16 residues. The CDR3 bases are TGTGCCAGCAGCAAACCGTCTAAACCCCGGTGGGAGACCCAGTACTTC. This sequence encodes CASSKPSKPRWETQYF.

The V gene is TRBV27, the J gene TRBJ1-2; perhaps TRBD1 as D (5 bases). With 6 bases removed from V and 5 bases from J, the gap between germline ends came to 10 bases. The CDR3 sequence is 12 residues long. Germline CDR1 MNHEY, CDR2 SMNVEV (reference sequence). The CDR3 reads CASRGLGYGYTF. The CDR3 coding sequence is TGTGCCAGCAGGGGGCTGGGGTATGGCTACACCTTC.

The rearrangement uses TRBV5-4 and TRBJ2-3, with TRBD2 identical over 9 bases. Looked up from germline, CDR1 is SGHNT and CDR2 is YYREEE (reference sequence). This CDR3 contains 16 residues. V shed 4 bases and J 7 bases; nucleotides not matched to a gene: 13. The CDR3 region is CASSALVGGRDHTQYF. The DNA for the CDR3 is TGTGCCAGCAGCGCGCTAGTGGGCGGGAGGGACCATACGCAGTATTTT.

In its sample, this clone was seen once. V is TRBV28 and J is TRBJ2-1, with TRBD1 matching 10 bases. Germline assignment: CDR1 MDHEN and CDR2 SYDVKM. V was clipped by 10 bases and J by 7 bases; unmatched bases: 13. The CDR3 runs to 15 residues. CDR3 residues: CATETDRGPVNEQFF. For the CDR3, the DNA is TGTGCCACCGAGACCGACAGGGGGCCGGTGAATGAGCAGTTCTTC.

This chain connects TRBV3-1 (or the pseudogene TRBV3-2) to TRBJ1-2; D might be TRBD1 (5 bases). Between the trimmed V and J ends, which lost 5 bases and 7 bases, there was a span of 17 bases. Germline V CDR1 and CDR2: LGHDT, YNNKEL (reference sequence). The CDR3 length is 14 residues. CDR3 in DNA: TGTGCCAGCAGCATCGCCGGGGCCCCCGGTGGCTACACCTTC. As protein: CASSIAGAPGGYTF.

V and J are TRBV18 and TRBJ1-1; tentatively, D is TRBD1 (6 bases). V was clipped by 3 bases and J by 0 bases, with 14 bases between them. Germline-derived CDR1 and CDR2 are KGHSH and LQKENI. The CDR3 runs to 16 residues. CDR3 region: CASSPRTDLMNTEAFF. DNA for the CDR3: TGTGCCAGCTCACCCCGGACAGATCTCATGAACACTGAAGCTTTCTTT.

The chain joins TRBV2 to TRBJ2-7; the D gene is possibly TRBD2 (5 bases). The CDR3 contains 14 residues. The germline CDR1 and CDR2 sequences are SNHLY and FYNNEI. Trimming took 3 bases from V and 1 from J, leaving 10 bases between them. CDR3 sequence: CASSDPRGSYEQYF. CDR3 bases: TGTGCCAGCAGTGACCCCAGAGGGTCCTACGAGCAGTACTTC.

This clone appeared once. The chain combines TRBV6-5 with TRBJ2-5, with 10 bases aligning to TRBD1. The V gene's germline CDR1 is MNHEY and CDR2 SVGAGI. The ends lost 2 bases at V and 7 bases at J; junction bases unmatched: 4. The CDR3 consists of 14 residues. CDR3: CASSYGDRGGTQYF. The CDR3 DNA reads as TGTGCCAGCAGTTACGGGGACAGGGGAGGGACCCAGTACTTC.

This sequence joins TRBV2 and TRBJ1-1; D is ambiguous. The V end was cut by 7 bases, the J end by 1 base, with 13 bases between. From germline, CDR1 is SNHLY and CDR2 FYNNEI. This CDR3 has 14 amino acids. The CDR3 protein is CASKYRRQNTEAFF. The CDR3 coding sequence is TGTGCCAGCAAATACAGACGGCAGAACACTGAAGCTTTCTTT.

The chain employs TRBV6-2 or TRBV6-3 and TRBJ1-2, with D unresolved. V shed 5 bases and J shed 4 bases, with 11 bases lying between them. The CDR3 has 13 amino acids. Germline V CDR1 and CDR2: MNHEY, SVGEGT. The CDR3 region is CASSNRVAYGYTF. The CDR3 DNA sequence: TGTGCCAGCAGTAACCGGGTCGCCTATGGCTACACCTTC.

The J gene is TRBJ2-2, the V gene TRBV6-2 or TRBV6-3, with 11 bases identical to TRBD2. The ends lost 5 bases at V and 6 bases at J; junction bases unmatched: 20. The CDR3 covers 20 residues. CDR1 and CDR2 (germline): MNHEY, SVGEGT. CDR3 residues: CASSSSTFTLAGGPAGELFF. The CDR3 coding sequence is TGTGCCAGCAGTAGCTCTACCTTCACCTTAGCGGGAGGGCCGGCCGGGGAGCTGTTTTTT.

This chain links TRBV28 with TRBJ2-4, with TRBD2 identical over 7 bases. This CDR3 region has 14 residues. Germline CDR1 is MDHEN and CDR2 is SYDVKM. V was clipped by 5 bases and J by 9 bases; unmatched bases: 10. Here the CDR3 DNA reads TGTGCCAGCAGTGGGGGGAGGGCCGACGCCATTCAGTACTTC. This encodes CASSGGRADAIQYF.

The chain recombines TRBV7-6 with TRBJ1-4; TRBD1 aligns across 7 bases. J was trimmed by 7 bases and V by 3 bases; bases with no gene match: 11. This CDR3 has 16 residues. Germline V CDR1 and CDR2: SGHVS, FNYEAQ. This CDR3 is CASSFGQGDSGEKLFF. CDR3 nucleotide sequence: TGTGCCAGCAGCTTCGGGCAGGGGGATAGCGGTGAAAAACTGTTTTTT.

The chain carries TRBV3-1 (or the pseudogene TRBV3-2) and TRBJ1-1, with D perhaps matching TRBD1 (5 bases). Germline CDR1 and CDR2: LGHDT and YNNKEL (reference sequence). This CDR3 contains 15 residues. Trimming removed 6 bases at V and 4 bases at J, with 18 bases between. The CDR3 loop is CASRTNGAGGTEAFF. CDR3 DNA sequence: TGTGCCAGCAGAACTAACGGAGCGGGGGGCACTGAAGCTTTCTTT.

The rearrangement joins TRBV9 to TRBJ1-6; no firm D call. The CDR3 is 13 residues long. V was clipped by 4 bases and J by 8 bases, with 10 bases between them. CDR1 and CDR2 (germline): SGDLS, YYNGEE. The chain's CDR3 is CASSPRSDSPLHF. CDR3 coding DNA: TGTGCCAGCAGCCCCCGATCCGATTCACCCCTCCACTTT.

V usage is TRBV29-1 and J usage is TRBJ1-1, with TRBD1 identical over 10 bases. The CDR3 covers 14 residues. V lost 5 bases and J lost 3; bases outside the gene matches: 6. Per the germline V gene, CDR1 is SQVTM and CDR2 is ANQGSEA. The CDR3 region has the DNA TGCAGCGTTAAGACAGGGGGCACGGACACTGAAGCTTTCTTT. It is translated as CSVKTGGTDTEAFF.

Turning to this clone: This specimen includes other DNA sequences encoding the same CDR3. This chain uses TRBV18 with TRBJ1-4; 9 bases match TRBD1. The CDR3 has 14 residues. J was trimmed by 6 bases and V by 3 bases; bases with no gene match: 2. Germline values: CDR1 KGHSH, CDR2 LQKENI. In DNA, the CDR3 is TGTGCCAGCTCACCGGGACAGGGTCATGAAAAACTGTTTTTT. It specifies CASSPGQGHEKLFF.

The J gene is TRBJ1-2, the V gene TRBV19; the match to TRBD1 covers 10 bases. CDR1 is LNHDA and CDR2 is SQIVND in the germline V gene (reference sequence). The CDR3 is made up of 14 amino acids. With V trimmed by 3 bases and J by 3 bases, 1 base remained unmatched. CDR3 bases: TGTGCCAGTAGTATGGACAGGGGGGACTATGGCTACACCTTC. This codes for CASSMDRGDYGYTF. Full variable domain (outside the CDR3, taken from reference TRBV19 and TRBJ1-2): DGGITQSPKYLFRKEGQNVTLSCEQNLNHDAMYWYRQDPGQGLRLIYYSQIVNDFQKGDIAEGYSVSREKKESFPLTVTSAQKNPTAFYLCASSMDRGDYGYTFGSGTRLTVV.

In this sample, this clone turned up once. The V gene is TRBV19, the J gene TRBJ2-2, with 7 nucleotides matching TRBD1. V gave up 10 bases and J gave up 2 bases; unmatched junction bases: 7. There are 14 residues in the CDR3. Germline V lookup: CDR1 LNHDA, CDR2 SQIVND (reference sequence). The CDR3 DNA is TGTGCCACGGCAGGGGGTCCCAACACCGGGGAGCTGTTTTTT. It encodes CATAGGPNTGELFF.

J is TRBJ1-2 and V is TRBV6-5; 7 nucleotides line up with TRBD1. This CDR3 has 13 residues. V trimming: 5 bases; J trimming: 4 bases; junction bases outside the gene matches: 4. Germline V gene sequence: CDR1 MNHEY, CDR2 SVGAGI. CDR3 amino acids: CASSRQGSYGYTF. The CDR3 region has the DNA TGTGCCAGCAGTCGACAGGGTTCCTATGGCTACACCTTC.

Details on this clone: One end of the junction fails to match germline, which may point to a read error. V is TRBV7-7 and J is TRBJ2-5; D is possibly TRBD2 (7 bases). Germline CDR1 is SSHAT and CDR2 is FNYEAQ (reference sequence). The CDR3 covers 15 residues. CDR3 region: CASSHRQAGRETQYF. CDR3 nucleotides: TGTGCTAGCAGCCACCGACAGGCCGGGAGGGAGACCCAGTACTTC.